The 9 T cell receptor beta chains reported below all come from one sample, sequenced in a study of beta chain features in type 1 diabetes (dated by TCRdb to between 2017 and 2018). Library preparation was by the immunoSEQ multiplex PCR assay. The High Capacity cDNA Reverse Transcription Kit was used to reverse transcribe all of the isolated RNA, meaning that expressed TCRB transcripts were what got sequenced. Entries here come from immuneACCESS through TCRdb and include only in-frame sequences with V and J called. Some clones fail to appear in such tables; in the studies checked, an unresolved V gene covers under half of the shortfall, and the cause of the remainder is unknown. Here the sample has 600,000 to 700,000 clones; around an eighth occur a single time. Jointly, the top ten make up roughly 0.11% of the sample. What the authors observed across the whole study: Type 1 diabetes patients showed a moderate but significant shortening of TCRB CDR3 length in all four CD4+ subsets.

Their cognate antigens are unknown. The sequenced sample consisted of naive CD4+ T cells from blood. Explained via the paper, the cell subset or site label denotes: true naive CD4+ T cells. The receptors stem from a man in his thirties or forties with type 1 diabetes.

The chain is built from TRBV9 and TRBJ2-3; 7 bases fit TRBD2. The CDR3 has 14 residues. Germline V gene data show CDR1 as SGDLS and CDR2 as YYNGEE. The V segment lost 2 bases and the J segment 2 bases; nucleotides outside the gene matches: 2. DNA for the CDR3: TGTGCCAGCAGCGTTACTAGCGCCACAGATACGCAGTATTTT. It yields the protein CASSVTSATDTQYF. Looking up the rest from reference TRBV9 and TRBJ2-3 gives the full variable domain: DSGVTQTPKHLITATGQRVTLRCSPRSGDLSVYWYQQSLDQGLQFLIQYYNGEERAKGNILERFSAQQFPDLHSELNLSSLELGDSALYFCASSVTSATDTQYFGPGTRLTVL.

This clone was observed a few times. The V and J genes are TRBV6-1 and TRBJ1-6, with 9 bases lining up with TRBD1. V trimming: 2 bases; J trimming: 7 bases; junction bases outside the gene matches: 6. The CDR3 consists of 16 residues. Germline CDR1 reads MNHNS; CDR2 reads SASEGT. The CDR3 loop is CASSESPGQGNSPLHF. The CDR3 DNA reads TGTGCCAGCAGTGAATCCCCCGGACAGGGGAATTCACCCCTCCACTTT.

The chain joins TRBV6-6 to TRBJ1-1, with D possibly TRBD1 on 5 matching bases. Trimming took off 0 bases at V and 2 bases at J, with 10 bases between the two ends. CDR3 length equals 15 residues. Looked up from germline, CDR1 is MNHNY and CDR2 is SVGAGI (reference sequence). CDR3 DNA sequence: TGTGCCAGCAGTTACTCAGGGGTGGGAAACACTGAAGCTTTCTTT. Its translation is CASSYSGVGNTEAFF.

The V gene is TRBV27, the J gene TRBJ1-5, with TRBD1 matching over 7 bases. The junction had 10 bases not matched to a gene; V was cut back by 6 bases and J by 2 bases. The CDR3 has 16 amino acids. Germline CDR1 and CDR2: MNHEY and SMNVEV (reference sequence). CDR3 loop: CASSLTGVGGNQPQHF. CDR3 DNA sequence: TGTGCCAGCAGCCTCACAGGGGTCGGTGGCAATCAGCCCCAGCATTTT.

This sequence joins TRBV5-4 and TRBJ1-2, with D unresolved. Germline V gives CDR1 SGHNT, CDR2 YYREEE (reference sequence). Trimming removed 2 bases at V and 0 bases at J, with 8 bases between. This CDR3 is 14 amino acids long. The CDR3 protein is CASSFVGANYGYTF. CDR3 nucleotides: TGTGCCAGCAGCTTTGTGGGAGCTAACTATGGCTACACCTTC. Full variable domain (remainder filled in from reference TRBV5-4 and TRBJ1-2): ETGVTQSPTHLIKTRGQQVTLRCSSQSGHNTVSWYQQALGQGPQFIFQYYREEENGRGNFPPRFSGLQFPNYSSELNVNALELDDSALYLCASSFVGANYGYTFGSGTRLTVV.

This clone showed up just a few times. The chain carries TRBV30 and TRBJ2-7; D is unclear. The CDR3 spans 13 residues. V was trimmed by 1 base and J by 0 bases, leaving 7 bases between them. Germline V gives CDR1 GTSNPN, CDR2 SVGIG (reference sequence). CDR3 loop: CAWSADNSYEQYF. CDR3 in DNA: TGTGCCTGGAGTGCAGACAACTCCTACGAGCAGTACTTC.

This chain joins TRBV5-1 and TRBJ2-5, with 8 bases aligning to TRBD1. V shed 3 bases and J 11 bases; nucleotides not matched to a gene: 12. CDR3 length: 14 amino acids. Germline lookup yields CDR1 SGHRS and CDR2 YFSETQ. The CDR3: CASSSDRARGEQYF. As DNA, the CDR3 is TGCGCCAGCAGCTCGGACAGGGCCCGGGGAGAGCAGTACTTC.

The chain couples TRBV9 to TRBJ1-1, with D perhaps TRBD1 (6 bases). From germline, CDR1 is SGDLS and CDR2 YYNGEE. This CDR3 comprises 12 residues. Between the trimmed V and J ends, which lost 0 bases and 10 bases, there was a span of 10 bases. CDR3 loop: CASSVEGGRAFF. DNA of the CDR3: TGTGCCAGCAGCGTAGAAGGGGGGAGAGCTTTCTTT.

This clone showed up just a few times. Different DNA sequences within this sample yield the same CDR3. The CDR3 loop is CASSGTANTGELFF. The DNA of the CDR3 is TGTGCCAGTAGTGGGACAGCAAACACCGGGGAGCTGTTTTTT. V usage is TRBV19 and J usage is TRBJ2-2; 7 bases match TRBD1. This CDR3 is built from 14 residues. The germline V gene encodes CDR1 LNHDA and CDR2 SQIVND (reference sequence). J was trimmed by 2 bases and V by 5 bases; bases with no gene match: 2.